This T cell receptor beta chain stems from a study of shared clonotypes between healthy human individuals. Study conclusions and caveats: Relative to their counterparts shared across all four donors, non-shared clonotypes exhibited diminished generation probabilities.

Data came from immunoSEQ multiplex PCR; TCRdb stores just in-frame clones and leaves some out. This repertoire shows over a million clones, around 95% found once; its top ten account for approximately 1.1%. As concerns this clone: Its matching antigen is unknown. Other DNA sequences within the sample encode an identical CDR3.

The TCR comes from a man younger than 45 in good health. Sequencing used naive CD4+ T cells sorted from blood. Subset in this sample: CD45RA+ positively selected.

CDR3 region: CASSRTDNEQFF. The CDR3 coding sequence is TGTGCCAGTAGTAGGACAGACAATGAGCAGTTCTTC. The chain combines TRBV19 with TRBJ2-1, with D perhaps TRBD1 (6 bases). The CDR3 loop spans 12 amino acids. The germline V gene has CDR1 LNHDA and CDR2 SQIVND (reference sequence). Trimming shortened V by 4 bases and J by 5 bases, and 6 bases separated the two germline ends.